Listed below are T cell receptor beta chains from one sample, sequenced in a study of T cells in Graves' hyperthyroidism and ophthalmopathy. TCRdb re-analysed the multiplex PCR reads in MiXCR, keeping a single row per CDR3 protein. The repertoire has over 700,000 distinct CDR3 sequences, around 20% of them found once; the top ten carry approximately 16%. The material sequenced was blood. Receptors originate from a woman aged 45-59 years with Graves' hyperthyroidism that later progressed to Graves' ophthalmopathy. Each CDR3 is given with its conserved first and last residue. A D gene is named only where the DNA matches it firmly. Size is omitted from some rows. Given values are once, few, many or a class for expanded clones.

cdr3_length clone_size j_call v_call d_call cdr3_aa cdr3_nt
16 . TRBJ2-5 TRBV6-2/TRBV6-3 . CASSGWGIPGKETQYF TGTGCCAGCAGTGGTTGGGGCATTCCGGGGAAAGAGACCCAGTACTTC
15 . TRBJ1-2 TRBV18 TRBD1 CASSPTPDRGGGYTF TGTGCCAGCTCACCTACCCCGGACAGGGGGGGAGGCTACACCTTC
16 . TRBJ1-6 TRBV6-1 TRBD1 CASSEKGQTVVLPLHF TGTGCCAGCAGTGAAAAGGGACAGACCGTCGTCTTACCCCTCCACTTT
15 many TRBJ2-2 TRBV7-2 TRBD2 CASSVSGGATGELFF TGTGCCAGCAGCGTTAGCGGGGGGGCCACCGGGGAGCTGTTTTTT
14 many TRBJ2-3 TRBV20-1 . CSARGGRSTDTQYF TGCAGTGCTAGAGGGGGTAGAAGCACAGATACGCAGTATTTT
14 few TRBJ2-7 TRBV7-2 . CASSSTASHYEQYF TGTGCCAGCAGTTCGACCGCAAGCCACTACGAGCAGTACTTC
11 many TRBJ2-7 TRBV27 . CASNSNYEQYF TGTGCCAGCAATTCAAACTACGAGCAGTACTTC
13 few TRBJ1-5 TRBV6-1 . CASSPTSNQPQHF TGTGCCAGCAGTCCCACTAGCAATCAGCCCCAGCATTTT
13 many TRBJ2-1 TRBV2 . CASSADRNNEQFF TGTGCCAGCAGTGCCGACAGAAACAATGAGCAGTTCTTC
14 . TRBJ2-2 TRBV5-6 TRBD1 CASIQGTGVGELFF TGTGCCAGCATCCAGGGGACAGGGGTCGGGGAGCTGTTTTTT
14 few TRBJ2-7 TRBV2 . CASSDMGIGYEQYF TGTGCCAGCAGTGATATGGGAATTGGCTACGAGCAGTACTTC
12 many TRBJ2-7 TRBV30 . CAWSRGRYEQYF TGTGCCTGGAGCAGGGGACGCTACGAGCAGTACTTC
13 many TRBJ1-1 TRBV29-1 TRBD1 CSVETGGGTEAFF TGCAGCGTTGAGACAGGGGGTGGAACTGAAGCTTTCTTT
19 many TRBJ1-4 TRBV3-1 TRBD1 CASSHSPWPGGRSNEKLFF TGTGCCAGCAGCCATTCCCCCTGGCCAGGGGGCAGATCTAATGAAAAACTGTTTTTT
13 . TRBJ1-2 TRBV20-1 . CSSPWGLNYGYTF TGCAGCAGCCCTTGGGGCCTAAACTATGGCTACACCTTC
16 once TRBJ2-7 TRBV13 . CASRYTGTAMTYEQYF TGTGCCAGCAGATACACCGGGACGGCGATGACATACGAGCAGTACTTC
14 . TRBJ2-2 TRBV12-3/TRBV12-4 . CASSFSLRAGELFF TGTGCCAGCAGTTTCTCCCTGAGGGCCGGGGAGCTGTTTTTT
13 many TRBJ2-5 TRBV3-1 . CASSLPTEETQYF TGTGCCAGCAGCCTACCTACGGAAGAGACCCAGTACTTC